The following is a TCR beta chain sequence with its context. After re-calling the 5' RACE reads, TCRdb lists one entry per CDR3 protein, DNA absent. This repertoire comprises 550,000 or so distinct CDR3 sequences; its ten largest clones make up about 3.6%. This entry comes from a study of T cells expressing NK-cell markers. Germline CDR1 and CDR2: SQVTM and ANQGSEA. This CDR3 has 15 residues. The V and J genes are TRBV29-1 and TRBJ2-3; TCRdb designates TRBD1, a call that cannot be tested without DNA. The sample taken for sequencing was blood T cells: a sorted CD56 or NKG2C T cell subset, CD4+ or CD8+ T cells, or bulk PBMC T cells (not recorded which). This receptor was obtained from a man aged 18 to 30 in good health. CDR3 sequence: CSVGRDRQNTDTQYF.